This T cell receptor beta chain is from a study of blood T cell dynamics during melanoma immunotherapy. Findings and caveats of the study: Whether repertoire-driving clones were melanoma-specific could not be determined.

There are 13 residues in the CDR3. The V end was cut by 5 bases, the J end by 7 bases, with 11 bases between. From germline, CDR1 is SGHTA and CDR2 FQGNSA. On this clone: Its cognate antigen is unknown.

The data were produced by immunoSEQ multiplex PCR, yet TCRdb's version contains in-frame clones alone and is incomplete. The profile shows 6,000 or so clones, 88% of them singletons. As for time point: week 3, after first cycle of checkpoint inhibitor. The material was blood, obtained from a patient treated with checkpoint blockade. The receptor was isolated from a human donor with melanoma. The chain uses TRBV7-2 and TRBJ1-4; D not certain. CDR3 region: CASSPYDTEKLFF. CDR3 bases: TGTGCCAGCAGCCCCTACGACACTGAAAAACTGTTTTTT.